The rows below give T cell receptor beta chains drawn from one sample of a study of identical twins. TCRdb fed the 5' RACE reads into MiXCR, producing one record per CDR3 protein. The sample lists around 340,000 distinct CDR3 sequences; more than 9% were seen once. The sample also formed part of further work on yellow fever vaccine responses in identical twins.

The sample taken for sequencing was CD8+ T cells sorted from blood. The receptors come from a woman under 30 in good health. CDR3s include the opening cysteine and the closing phenylalanine or tryptophan. D genes are given only for firm matches. Some rows mark clone size as missing; the rest say once, few, many or name a class of expanded clone.

J gene	clone size	D gene	V gene	CDR3 protein	CDR3 DNA
TRBJ2-5	-	-	TRBV7-6	CASSPIRGGQVLGETQYF	TGTGCCAGCAGCCCGATTAGGGGGGGACAGGTCCTGGGAGAGACCCAGTACTTC
TRBJ2-7	few	-	TRBV27	CASSSPRSGGEQYF	TGTGCCAGCAGTTCCCCCCGCAGTGGGGGCGAGCAGTACTTC
TRBJ2-5	-	TRBD1	TRBV24-1	CATSDPAYKTGVDETQYF	TGTGCCACCAGTGACCCCGCATATAAGACAGGGGTGGACGAGACCCAGTACTTC
TRBJ2-1	few	-	TRBV28	CASILSRGAYNEQFF	TGTGCCAGCATCCTGTCCAGGGGGGCCTACAATGAGCAGTTCTTC
TRBJ2-2	few	-	TRBV24-1	CATSDSMDINTGELFF	TGTGCCACCAGTGATTCCATGGACATTAACACCGGGGAGCTGTTTTTT
TRBJ2-7	-	TRBD1	TRBV20-1	CSATGQGYEQYF	TGCAGTGCTACCGGACAGGGTTACGAGCAGTACTTC
TRBJ2-2	many	TRBD1	TRBV2	CANHFPGQGGTGELFF	TGTGCCAACCACTTTCCGGGACAGGGGGGGACCGGGGAGCTGTTTTTT
TRBJ2-6	-	-	TRBV2	CAISLAAGAGSGANVLTF	TGTGCCATCAGTTTAGCGGCGGGGGCGGGCTCTGGGGCCAACGTCCTGACTTTC
TRBJ2-7	-	-	TRBV27	CASSLGRLSYEQYF	TGTGCCAGCAGTTTGGGACGCCTCTCCTACGAGCAGTACTTC
TRBJ2-7	-	TRBD1	TRBV15	CATSRDQGVDEQYF	TGTGCCACCAGCAGAGACCAGGGGGTGGACGAGCAGTACTTC